These T cell receptor beta chains were read from a single sample in a study of cytomegalovirus exposure and HLA in healthy donors. Measured with immunoSEQ multiplex PCR; TCRdb has only the in-frame clones, and not every one. The sample lists approximately 72,000 clones; roughly 79% were seen once. The sequenced sample was PBMCs. The receptors originated from a male donor in good health and CMV-seropositive. Each CDR3 is given with its conserved first and last residue. A D gene is named only where the DNA matches it firmly. Rows give clone size only sometimes, using once, few, many, or a class for an expanded clone.

v_call	d_call	j_call	clone_size	cdr3_aa	cdr3_nt
TRBV7-2	-	TRBJ2-5	-	CASSLLYHSTQETQYF	TGTGCCAGCAGCTTACTCTATCATAGTACTCAAGAGACCCAGTACTTC
TRBV9	TRBD2	TRBJ2-4	-	CASSRAGGPGAKNIQYF	TGTGCCAGCAGCAGGGCGGGGGGGCCGGGGGCCAAAAACATTCAGTACTTC
TRBV7-6	-	TRBJ1-2	once	CASSVDRNYGYTF	TGTGCCAGCAGCGTAGACAGGAACTATGGCTACACCTTC
TRBV10-3	-	TRBJ2-1	-	CAIRQPETNEQFF	TGTGCCATCAGACAACCCGAAACCAATGAGCAGTTCTTC
TRBV7-9	TRBD1	TRBJ1-2	-	CASSRTGKEGYGYTF	TGTGCCAGCAGTAGGACAGGGAAAGAGGGCTATGGCTACACCTTC
TRBV7-2	-	TRBJ2-7	-	CASSLDPSSYEQYF	TGTGCCAGCAGCTTAGACCCGAGCTCCTACGAGCAGTACTTC
TRBV7-3	-	TRBJ1-2	-	CASSLQGGYTF	TGTGCCAGCAGCTTACAGGGTGGCTACACCTTC
TRBV7-6	-	TRBJ2-5	-	CASSLVPLIGGTRTQETQYF	TGTGCCAGCAGCTTAGTTCCCCTTATTGGGGGGACGCGTACTCAAGAGACCCAGTACTTC
TRBV9	TRBD1	TRBJ1-2	-	CASSVGQGDYGYTF	TGTGCCAGCAGCGTAGGACAGGGGGACTATGGCTACACCTTC
TRBV18	-	TRBJ1-4	-	CASSPLGGGNEKLFF	TGTGCCAGCTCACCTCTCGGGGGTGGAAATGAAAAACTGTTTTTT
TRBV5-1	-	TRBJ2-5	-	CASSLSRLVGQETQYF	TGCGCCAGCAGCTTGAGTAGGCTAGTTGGTCAAGAGACCCAGTACTTC
TRBV4-1	-	TRBJ2-7	once	CASSQDLWSIYEQYF	TGCGCCAGCAGCCAAGATCTCTGGTCGATCTACGAGCAGTACTTC
TRBV5-1	-	TRBJ2-7	-	CASSTQGLPYEQYF	TGCGCCAGCAGCACGCAGGGGCTACCCTACGAGCAGTACTTC
TRBV28	TRBD1	TRBJ2-4	few	CALGDRDLAKNIQYF	TGTGCCCTAGGAGACAGGGACCTAGCCAAAAACATTCAGTACTTC
TRBV19	-	TRBJ1-2	-	CASTSGDLYYGYTF	TGTGCCAGTACCAGCGGGGACCTTTACTATGGCTACACCTTC
TRBV28	-	TRBJ1-2	-	CASRSGRRGYTF	TGTGCCAGCAGATCGGGTAGGCGTGGCTACACCTTC
TRBV6-5	TRBD1	TRBJ2-4	once	CASSMGQGAENIQYF	TGTGCCAGCAGTATGGGACAGGGGGCGGAAAACATTCAGTACTTC
TRBV5-4	-	TRBJ2-5	-	CASSFKETQYF	TGTGCCAGCAGCTTTAAAGAGACCCAGTACTTC
TRBV19	TRBD1	TRBJ2-7	-	CASKEGAYSYEQYF	TGTGCCAGTAAAGAGGGGGCCTATTCCTACGAGCAGTACTTC
TRBV5-4	TRBD1	TRBJ1-4	-	CASSQQGAAEKLFF	TGTGCCAGCAGTCAACAGGGGGCCGCCGAAAAACTGTTTTTT
TRBV20-1	-	TRBJ2-7	-	CSAIESYEQYF	TGCAGTGCCATCGAGTCCTACGAGCAGTACTTC
TRBV7-2	TRBD1	TRBJ1-5	-	CASRNSGTASNQPQHF	TGTGCCAGCAGGAACTCCGGGACAGCCAGCAATCAGCCCCAGCATTTT
TRBV27	TRBD1	TRBJ1-5	-	CASSSLAGTGEGQPQHF	TGTGCCAGCAGTTCCTTAGCCGGGACAGGGGAAGGACAGCCCCAGCATTTT
TRBV27	-	TRBJ1-5	-	CASSYRVSNQPQHF	TGTGCCAGCAGTTACAGGGTGAGCAATCAGCCCCAGCATTTT
TRBV7-2	-	TRBJ1-4	-	CASSPAGNEKLFF	TGTGCCAGCAGCCCCGCAGGGAATGAAAAACTGTTTTTT
TRBV19	-	TRBJ1-5	-	CASVQGGGQPQHF	TGTGCCAGCGTACAGGGCGGCGGACAGCCCCAGCATTTT
TRBV19	TRBD1	TRBJ2-7	-	CASTPAGTGAYEQYF	TGTGCCAGTACCCCAGCGGGGACAGGGGCTTACGAGCAGTACTTC
TRBV4-1	TRBD2	TRBJ2-1	-	CASSGLAGDNEQFF	TGCGCCAGCAGCGGGTTAGCGGGGGACAATGAGCAGTTCTTC
TRBV9	-	TRBJ2-3	-	CASSSTSGADTQYF	TGTGCCAGCAGCTCAACATCGGGGGCAGATACGCAGTATTTT
TRBV18	-	TRBJ2-3	-	CASSPMFGDTQYF	TGTGCCAGCTCACCGATGTTCGGGGATACGCAGTATTTT
TRBV28	TRBD2	TRBJ2-2	-	CASSPSGLAGANTGELFF	TGTGCCAGCAGCCCCTCGGGACTAGCGGGGGCGAACACCGGGGAGCTGTTTTTT
TRBV12-1	-	TRBJ1-1	few	CASTGTGMNTEAFF	TGTGCCAGCACCGGCACAGGTATGAACACTGAAGCTTTCTTT
TRBV6-5	-	TRBJ1-1	many	CASSRGWHTEAFF	TGTGCCAGCAGCCGCGGGTGGCACACTGAAGCTTTCTTT
TRBV5-1	-	TRBJ2-7	-	CASSLLFSYEQYF	TGCGCCAGCAGCTTGCTCTTTTCCTACGAGCAGTACTTC
TRBV21-1	-	TRBJ1-2	-	CASSKEYESGGYTF	TGTGCCAGCAGCAAAGAATACGAATCGGGAGGCTACACCTTC
TRBV7-2	-	TRBJ2-5	-	CASSLLGGLGETQYF	TGTGCCAGCAGCTTATTGGGGGGGCTGGGTGAGACCCAGTACTTC